A single sample gave rise to the 13 T cell receptor beta chains below, sequenced in a study of cytomegalovirus exposure and HLA in healthy donors. PCR involved 60 Vbeta and 13 Jbeta primers. This table comes from immunoSEQ multiplex PCR, and its TCRdb copy is limited to in-frame clones, with some not included. This sample has around 120,000 clones; approximately 80% occur once, and the top ten carry roughly 3.5%. The specimen sequenced was PBMCs. The receptors here all came from a male donor in good health and CMV-seronegative.

The V gene is TRBV7-9, the J gene TRBJ1-3; 8 nucleotides line up with TRBD1. This CDR3 is built from 16 residues. Trimming removed 5 bases from V and 2 bases from J; junction bases left unmatched: 8. The germline V gene has CDR1 SEHNR and CDR2 FQNEAQ (reference sequence). The CDR3 sequence: CASSLGQGVPGNTIYF. For the CDR3, the DNA is TGTGCCAGCAGCCTAGGACAGGGAGTCCCTGGAAACACCATATATTTT. Together with reference TRBV7-9 and TRBJ1-3, the CDR3 gives the full variable domain: DTGVSQNPRHKITKRGQNVTFRCDPISEHNRLYWYRQTLGQGPEFLTYFQNEAQLEKSRLLSDRFSAERPKGSFSTLEIQRTEQGDSAMYLCASSLGQGVPGNTIYFGEGSWLTVV.

V is TRBV2 and J is TRBJ1-2, with TRBD1 matching over 7 bases. Trimming cost V 7 bases and J 7 bases; bases outside gene matches: 9. Per germline, CDR1 SNHLY and CDR2 FYNNEI. CDR3 length: 13 amino acids. This chain's CDR3 is CASTLNRGTGYTF. The DNA of the CDR3 is TGTGCCAGCACTCTGAACAGGGGAACTGGCTACACCTTC.

This chain links TRBV30 with TRBJ1-4; D perhaps matches TRBD1 (5 bases). This CDR3 is built from 15 residues. Germline V gene sequence: CDR1 GTSNPN, CDR2 SVGIG (reference sequence). The germline V and J ends were trimmed by 0 bases and 5 bases, with 13 bases remaining between them. CDR3 amino acids: CAWSVRRQGNEKLFF. The DNA of the CDR3 is TGTGCCTGGAGTGTACGACGTCAGGGCAATGAAAAACTGTTTTTT. The complete variable domain, with remaining parts taken from reference TRBV30 and TRBJ1-4, reads SQTIHQWPATLVQPVGSPLSLECTVEGTSNPNLYWYRQAAGRGLQLLFYSVGIGQISSEVPQNLSASRPQDRQFILSSKKLLLSDSGFYLCAWSVRRQGNEKLFFGSGTQLSVL.

This sequence joins TRBV5-1 and TRBJ2-3; possible D gene TRBD1, 6 bases. Germline V CDR1 and CDR2: SGHRS, YFSETQ. Trimming stripped 0 bases from V and 2 bases from J, with 10 bases between. The CDR3 totals 15 residues. The CDR3 DNA follows: TGCGCCAGCAGCTTGGGTGGACAGACCACAGATACGCAGTATTTT. Its protein is CASSLGGQTTDTQYF.

V gene TRBV12-5 combines with J gene TRBJ2-7; no clear D. There are 17 residues in the CDR3. V lost 0 bases and J lost 0, with 15 bases in between. CDR1 LGHNT and CDR2 FRNRAP come from the germline V gene. CDR3 sequence (DNA): TGTGCTAGTGGTTTGGTACGAAACCTACGGAGCTCCTACGAGCAGTACTTC. Translating it yields CASGLVRNLRSSYEQYF.

The rearrangement uses TRBV5-4 and TRBJ2-2, with 7 bases identical to TRBD2. The length of the CDR3 is 15 residues. J was trimmed by 7 bases and V by 4 bases; bases with no gene match: 10. Germline CDR1 reads SGHNT; CDR2 reads YYREEE (reference sequence). The CDR3 DNA reads TGTGCCAGCAGCCCTCCGTTCCCTAGCGGCGGGGAGCTGTTTTTT. Encoded protein: CASSPPFPSGGELFF.

This clone appeared once. V gene TRBV19 combines with J gene TRBJ1-2; perhaps TRBD1 as D (5 bases). With 6 bases removed from V and 0 bases from J, the gap between germline ends came to 11 bases. CDR3 length equals 14 residues. Germline assignment: CDR1 LNHDA and CDR2 SQIVND (reference sequence). The CDR3 loop is CASRVDSTNYGYTF. As DNA, the CDR3 is TGTGCCAGTAGAGTCGACAGTACTAACTATGGCTACACCTTC. The entire variable domain, with the rest obtained from reference TRBV19 and TRBJ1-2, is as follows: DGGITQSPKYLFRKEGQNVTLSCEQNLNHDAMYWYRQDPGQGLRLIYYSQIVNDFQKGDIAEGYSVSREKKESFPLTVTSAQKNPTAFYLCASRVDSTNYGYTFGSGTRLTVV.

This clone was seen more than once but under ten times. CDR3 residues: CASSGRDRGFDEQYF. The CDR3, as DNA: TGTGCCAGCAGCGGCCGGGACAGGGGGTTCGACGAGCAGTACTTC. The chain joins TRBV5-6 to TRBJ2-7; 11 bases fit TRBD1. Looked up from germline, CDR1 is SGHDT and CDR2 is YYEEEE. J gave up 5 bases and V 4 bases, and 8 bases lay outside the gene matches. The CDR3 consists of 15 residues.

This clone occurred a few times. The CDR3 region is CASSPVSGENTEAFF. The CDR3 DNA reads TGTGCCAGCAGTCCCGTGAGTGGTGAGAACACTGAAGCTTTCTTT. The chain has TRBV6-5 and TRBJ1-1; D gene ambiguous. The ends were cut back, 5 bases at V and 1 base at J, with 14 bases in the middle. CDR3 size: 15 residues. Germline V gene lookup returns CDR1 MNHEY and CDR2 SVGAGI.

This clone was observed a handful of times. The rearrangement links TRBV19 to TRBJ2-1, with 8 positions matching TRBD1. V trimming: 1 base; J trimming: 7 bases; junction bases outside the gene matches: 3. The V gene's germline CDR1 is LNHDA and CDR2 SQIVND (reference sequence). The CDR3 sequence is 14 residues long. The CDR3 coding sequence is TGTGCCAGTAGTATAGTCGGGGACAGGAATGAGCAGTTCTTC. Its protein product is CASSIVGDRNEQFF.

The chain has TRBV27 and TRBJ2-3; 7 positions match TRBD2. V lost 10 bases and J lost 8; bases outside the gene matches: 6. The CDR3 is 11 residues long. CDR1 and CDR2 (germline): MNHEY, SMNVEV (reference sequence). The CDR3, as DNA: TGTGCCACCGAGGGGAGGGGTACGCAGTATTTT. Translated: CATEGRGTQYF.

This clone came up once. This rearrangement joins TRBV4-1 to TRBJ2-3, with 13 nucleotides matching TRBD2. Germline CDR1 is MGHRA and CDR2 is YSYEKL. The trim removed 1 base at V and 5 bases at J, leaving 0 bases unmatched. This CDR3 is 15 amino acids long. The chain's CDR3 is CASSQGLAGGDTQYF. The CDR3 region has the DNA TGCGCCAGCAGCCAAGGACTAGCGGGGGGAGATACGCAGTATTTT.

This clone was observed once. The chain links TRBV19 to TRBJ1-2, with TRBD1 matching over 7 bases. The CDR3 runs 12 residues. The trim removed 4 bases at V and 10 bases at J, leaving 6 bases unmatched. CDR1 and CDR2 from the germline V gene are LNHDA and SQIVND (reference sequence). This chain's CDR3 is CASSKRQGDYTF. Written as DNA, the CDR3 is TGTGCCAGTAGTAAACGACAGGGAGACTACACCTTC.